A selection of T cell receptor beta chains follows, all from one sample in a study of cytotoxic CD8 clonotypes in ibrutinib-treated CLL. This table comes from immunoSEQ multiplex PCR, and its TCRdb copy is limited to in-frame clones, with some not included. Among 50,000 to 70,000 clones listed, approximately 50% were seen once. The sample in question was PBMCs, obtained at disease progression, from a patient treated with ibrutinib. The receptors shown here come from a human donor with chronic lymphocytic leukemia. The CDR3 runs from the conserved cysteine through the conserved F or W. A D gene is named only where the DNA matches it firmly. For some rows the clone size is stated as once, few or many, or as a class when expanded; others skip it.

CDR3nt: TGTGCCAGCAGCTTGGCTGGTTATGAGCAGTTCTTC
CDR3aa: CASSLAGYEQFF
d_gene: NA
abundance: NA
j_gene: TRBJ2-1
v_gene: TRBV5-6

CDR3nt: TGTGCCAGCTCAACTAATCAGGGTCAGCCCCAGCATTTT
CDR3aa: CASSTNQGQPQHF
d_gene: NA
abundance: NA
j_gene: TRBJ1-5
v_gene: TRBV18

CDR3nt: TGTGCCAGCCGGGACGCTTTGAACACTGAAGCTTTCTTT
CDR3aa: CASRDALNTEAFF
d_gene: NA
abundance: NA
j_gene: TRBJ1-1
v_gene: TRBV2

CDR3nt: TGTGCCAGCAGTTCGTTCGACAGGGCAGCGACCTACGAGCAGTACTTC
CDR3aa: CASSSFDRAATYEQYF
d_gene: TRBD1
abundance: few
j_gene: TRBJ2-7
v_gene: TRBV28

CDR3nt: TGTGCCAGCAGTCGGGCAGACTCCGGGGAGCTGTTTTTT
CDR3aa: CASSRADSGELFF
d_gene: NA
abundance: NA
j_gene: TRBJ2-2
v_gene: TRBV27

CDR3nt: TGTGCCAGCAGCTCGGTCGGGGCTAATGAAAAACTGTTTTTT
CDR3aa: CASSSVGANEKLFF
d_gene: NA
abundance: NA
j_gene: TRBJ1-4
v_gene: TRBV11-3

CDR3nt: TGCGCCAGCAGCTTGGCGGGGGGGCCTTTTGCAGAGACCCAGTACTTC
CDR3aa: CASSLAGGPFAETQYF
d_gene: TRBD2
abundance: once
j_gene: TRBJ2-5
v_gene: TRBV5-1

CDR3nt: TGTGCCAGCAGCGATGGACTAGCGGGGATCTACAATGAGCAGTTCTTC
CDR3aa: CASSDGLAGIYNEQFF
d_gene: TRBD2
abundance: once
j_gene: TRBJ2-1
v_gene: TRBV11-2

CDR3nt: TGTGCCAGCAGGGCGATGACAGGCGCCACTGAAGCTTTCTTT
CDR3aa: CASRAMTGATEAFF
d_gene: NA
abundance: NA
j_gene: TRBJ1-1
v_gene: TRBV7-8

CDR3nt: TGTGCCAGCAACCCGTCCGGGACAGGGAGTGAAAAACTGTTTTTT
CDR3aa: CASNPSGTGSEKLFF
d_gene: TRBD1
abundance: many
j_gene: TRBJ1-4
v_gene: TRBV28

CDR3nt: TGTGCCAGCAGCTTGGAGGGGACAGGGGGCTTCGAGCAGTACTTC
CDR3aa: CASSLEGTGGFEQYF
d_gene: TRBD1
abundance: NA
j_gene: TRBJ2-7
v_gene: TRBV5-5

CDR3nt: TGCAGTGTTCTAAGTGACAGGGAGTACTTC
CDR3aa: CSVLSDREYF
d_gene: TRBD1
abundance: NA
j_gene: TRBJ2-7
v_gene: TRBV20-1

CDR3nt: TGTGCCGTACAGTCTAGCGGCACAGATACGCAGTATTTT
CDR3aa: CAVQSSGTDTQYF
d_gene: NA
abundance: NA
j_gene: TRBJ2-3
v_gene: TRBV10-3

CDR3nt: TGTGCCAGTTCCCCTAGCGAAAACATTCAGTACTTC
CDR3aa: CASSPSENIQYF
d_gene: NA
abundance: few
j_gene: TRBJ2-4
v_gene: TRBV19

CDR3nt: TGTGCCAGCAGCTTGGGAGAGGACTCCTACAATGAGCAGTTCTTC
CDR3aa: CASSLGEDSYNEQFF
d_gene: NA
abundance: NA
j_gene: TRBJ2-1
v_gene: TRBV5-6

CDR3nt: TGTGCCAGCAGCATAGCGGTCTACAATGAGCAGTTCTTC
CDR3aa: CASSIAVYNEQFF
d_gene: NA
abundance: NA
j_gene: TRBJ2-1
v_gene: TRBV7-8

CDR3nt: TGTGCCAGCAGCGCGGGACTAGCGGGGTCCACCGGGGAGCTGTTTTTT
CDR3aa: CASSAGLAGSTGELFF
d_gene: TRBD2
abundance: few
j_gene: TRBJ2-2
v_gene: TRBV7-6

CDR3nt: TGTGCCAGCAGGCAGGGGACAGACGGCCAGCCCCAGCATTTT
CDR3aa: CASRQGTDGQPQHF
d_gene: TRBD1
abundance: NA
j_gene: TRBJ1-5
v_gene: TRBV6-1

CDR3nt: TGTGCCAGCAGCTTAGCGGGGACTAGCGGATACGAGCAGTACTTC
CDR3aa: CASSLAGTSGYEQYF
d_gene: TRBD2
abundance: NA
j_gene: TRBJ2-7
v_gene: TRBV7-6

CDR3nt: TGTGCCAGCAGTGAAGCAGGGAACGAGCAGTACTTC
CDR3aa: CASSEAGNEQYF
d_gene: NA
abundance: NA
j_gene: TRBJ2-7
v_gene: TRBV6-1

CDR3nt: TGCGCCAGCAGCTCCGACAACCGTAGGGAGCAGTACTTC
CDR3aa: CASSSDNRREQYF
d_gene: NA
abundance: NA
j_gene: TRBJ2-7
v_gene: TRBV5-1

CDR3nt: TGTGCCAGCAGCGACAGGGGTCGGGGCACAGATACGCAGTATTTT
CDR3aa: CASSDRGRGTDTQYF
d_gene: TRBD1
abundance: NA
j_gene: TRBJ2-3
v_gene: TRBV6-1

CDR3nt: TGCGCCAGCAGTCCCCTACGGGGGGCAGATACGCAGTATTTT
CDR3aa: CASSPLRGADTQYF
d_gene: TRBD2
abundance: few
j_gene: TRBJ2-3
v_gene: TRBV23-1

CDR3nt: TGCAGTGCTCGTTCGTGGGAGACCCAGTACTTC
CDR3aa: CSARSWETQYF
d_gene: NA
abundance: once
j_gene: TRBJ2-5
v_gene: TRBV20-1

CDR3nt: TGTGCCAGCAGCGGCGGACTAGCCCTCCCGGAGACCCAGTACTTC
CDR3aa: CASSGGLALPETQYF
d_gene: TRBD2
abundance: once
j_gene: TRBJ2-5
v_gene: TRBV9

CDR3nt: TGCAGCGTTGATAGAGGCCGGGGCGAGCAGTACTTC
CDR3aa: CSVDRGRGEQYF
d_gene: NA
abundance: few
j_gene: TRBJ2-7
v_gene: TRBV29-1

CDR3nt: TGTGCCAGCAGCGTAGGGGGACCAACCTACGAGCAGTACTTC
CDR3aa: CASSVGGPTYEQYF
d_gene: NA
abundance: NA
j_gene: TRBJ2-7
v_gene: TRBV9

CDR3nt: TGTGCCAGCAGCACGACAGGGGAAGGCACTGAAGCTTTCTTT
CDR3aa: CASSTTGEGTEAFF
d_gene: TRBD1
abundance: NA
j_gene: TRBJ1-1
v_gene: TRBV25-1

CDR3nt: TGTGCCATAGGAGGGACTAGCGGCACCGGGGAGCTGTTTTTT
CDR3aa: CAIGGTSGTGELFF
d_gene: TRBD2
abundance: NA
j_gene: TRBJ2-2
v_gene: TRBV6-6

CDR3nt: TGTGCCAGCAGGACCCAGCGACCTTACAATGAGCAGTTCTTC
CDR3aa: CASRTQRPYNEQFF
d_gene: NA
abundance: NA
j_gene: TRBJ2-1
v_gene: TRBV28

CDR3nt: TGCAGTGCTAGAGGCAACTACGAGCAGTACTTC
CDR3aa: CSARGNYEQYF
d_gene: NA
abundance: NA
j_gene: TRBJ2-7
v_gene: TRBV20-1

CDR3nt: TGTGCCAGCGCCCGGGCTAGCGGGAGCGGTGAGCAGTTCTTC
CDR3aa: CASARASGSGEQFF
d_gene: TRBD2
abundance: NA
j_gene: TRBJ2-1
v_gene: TRBV5-6

CDR3nt: TGTGCCACCGAGAGGGGAGGGGCCCAAGAGACCCAGTACTTC
CDR3aa: CATERGGAQETQYF
d_gene: TRBD2
abundance: NA
j_gene: TRBJ2-5
v_gene: TRBV6-1

CDR3nt: TGTGCCAGCAGTGAAGGGGGCCGCGGGGAGCTGTTTTTT
CDR3aa: CASSEGGRGELFF
d_gene: NA
abundance: NA
j_gene: TRBJ2-2
v_gene: TRBV25-1

CDR3nt: TGTGCCAGCAGTTTATGGGACACTACCTACGAGCAGTACTTC
CDR3aa: CASSLWDTTYEQYF
d_gene: NA
abundance: NA
j_gene: TRBJ2-7
v_gene: TRBV28

CDR3nt: TGTGCCAGCTTTCGACAGGGCTCGCGCTATGGCTACACCTTC
CDR3aa: CASFRQGSRYGYTF
d_gene: TRBD1
abundance: NA
j_gene: TRBJ1-2
v_gene: TRBV6-4

CDR3nt: TGTGCCAGCAGTGAGTCGTGGGACAGGGGATTATCCGAGCAGTACTTC
CDR3aa: CASSESWDRGLSEQYF
d_gene: TRBD1
abundance: NA
j_gene: TRBJ2-7
v_gene: TRBV2

CDR3nt: TGTGCCTGGAGCAGGGCGGGACAGGGCTACGAGCAGTACTTC
CDR3aa: CAWSRAGQGYEQYF
d_gene: TRBD1
abundance: NA
j_gene: TRBJ2-7
v_gene: TRBV30

CDR3nt: TGTGCCTGCCACCGGGACAGGGGACGTGGCTACACCTTC
CDR3aa: CACHRDRGRGYTF
d_gene: TRBD1
abundance: NA
j_gene: TRBJ1-2
v_gene: TRBV6-1

CDR3nt: TGTGCCAGCAGCCAATTGGTTGAGCAGTTCTTC
CDR3aa: CASSQLVEQFF
d_gene: NA
abundance: few
j_gene: TRBJ2-1
v_gene: TRBV7-2

CDR3nt: TGTGCCAGCAGTTTCAAGCGGGAGGACTACGAGCAGTACTTC
CDR3aa: CASSFKREDYEQYF
d_gene: TRBD2
abundance: few
j_gene: TRBJ2-7
v_gene: TRBV27

CDR3nt: TGCGCCAGCAGCCGACAGGGGGAGAACACTGAAGCTTTCTTT
CDR3aa: CASSRQGENTEAFF
d_gene: TRBD1
abundance: NA
j_gene: TRBJ1-1
v_gene: TRBV5-1

CDR3nt: TGTGCCAGCAGCTTAAGGGGGCAGGGAGATACGCAGTATTTT
CDR3aa: CASSLRGQGDTQYF
d_gene: TRBD1
abundance: NA
j_gene: TRBJ2-3
v_gene: TRBV7-2

CDR3nt: TGTGCCAGTAGTATAGGGGACAGTCCTAGAGGCTACACCTTC
CDR3aa: CASSIGDSPRGYTF
d_gene: TRBD1
abundance: NA
j_gene: TRBJ1-2
v_gene: TRBV19

CDR3nt: TGTGCCAGTAGTATGTCGACAGCTTACAATGAGCAGTTCTTC
CDR3aa: CASSMSTAYNEQFF
d_gene: NA
abundance: few
j_gene: TRBJ2-1
v_gene: TRBV19

CDR3nt: TGTGCCAGCAGCCGGAGGCGGCTTCTTGATTGCACAGATACGCAGTATTTT
CDR3aa: CASSRRRLLDCTDTQYF
d_gene: NA
abundance: NA
j_gene: TRBJ2-3
v_gene: TRBV21-1

CDR3nt: TGTGCCAGCAGCCAAGTCCCGGGGATTGAGCAGTTCTTC
CDR3aa: CASSQVPGIEQFF
d_gene: NA
abundance: few
j_gene: TRBJ2-1
v_gene: TRBV4-2

CDR3nt: TGTGCCAGCAGCTTAGGTACAGGGTCTTACACCTTC
CDR3aa: CASSLGTGSYTF
d_gene: NA
abundance: NA
j_gene: TRBJ1-2
v_gene: TRBV7-9

CDR3nt: TGCAGCGTTGAACCTAGCGGGGTTAGCACAGATACGCAGTATTTT
CDR3aa: CSVEPSGVSTDTQYF
d_gene: TRBD2
abundance: NA
j_gene: TRBJ2-3
v_gene: TRBV29-1

CDR3nt: TGTGCCAGCAGCTTGAGACTAGCGAACAATGAGCAGTTCTTC
CDR3aa: CASSLRLANNEQFF
d_gene: TRBD2
abundance: NA
j_gene: TRBJ2-1
v_gene: TRBV5-6

CDR3nt: TGTGCCAGCAGGGGTCCCAGGGGAAGTTGGGGCTACACCTTC
CDR3aa: CASRGPRGSWGYTF
d_gene: NA
abundance: once
j_gene: TRBJ1-2
v_gene: TRBV6-5

CDR3nt: TGTGCCAGCAGTTATGGGGTGAAGAACACTGAAGCTTTCTTT
CDR3aa: CASSYGVKNTEAFF
d_gene: NA
abundance: once
j_gene: TRBJ1-1
v_gene: TRBV6-5

CDR3nt: TGTGCCAGCTCACCAATAATCGTCTCTGGGGCCAACGTCCTGACTTTC
CDR3aa: CASSPIIVSGANVLTF
d_gene: NA
abundance: NA
j_gene: TRBJ2-6
v_gene: TRBV18